Reported below is one T cell receptor (beta chain). This entry is derived from a study of early T cells in non-severe SARS-CoV-2 infection. The germline gives CDR1 SQVTM, CDR2 ANQGSEA. The V gene lost 0 bases and the J gene lost 2 bases, with 8 bases spanning the gap. The CDR3 has 13 amino acids. TCRdb redid the calling of the 5' RACE reads with MiXCR, one entry per CDR3 protein. The table records fewer than 85,000 distinct CDR3 sequences, approximately 11% of them present only once. The chain recombines TRBV29-1 with TRBJ2-7; TRBD1 is a possible D gene (5 bases). The specimen was whole blood, collected at baseline. This receptor was identified in an adult who was a healthcare worker with PCR-confirmed SARS-CoV-2 infection or an uninfected control (not recorded which). As DNA, the CDR3 is TGCAGCGTTGAAGAGGGGCAACCCTACGAGCAGTACTTC. Translation: CSVEEGQPYEQYF.